These T cell receptor beta chains were read from a single sample in a study of blood T cell repertoires in COVID-19. Clones were read by immunoSEQ multiplex PCR, and TCRdb kept only the in-frame ones, dropping some. The sample contains fewer than 350,000 clones, 85% of which appear only once. Sequencing used PBMCs or T cells enriched from blood (not recorded which). The receptors come from a woman in her forties or fifties who had recovered from COVID-19. The CDR3 runs from the conserved cysteine through the conserved F or W. A D gene is named only where the DNA matches it firmly. Not all rows give a size; the values are once, few, many and, for expanded clones, a class.

CDR3 length,V gene,clone size,J gene,D gene,CDR3 DNA,CDR3 protein
17,TRBV3-1/TRBV3-2,once,TRBJ1-2,TRBD1,TGTGCCAGCAGCCAAGATTTTGCGAGACAGGGGAATTATGGCTACACCTTC,CASSQDFARQGNYGYTF
14,TRBV6-5,once,TRBJ1-5,TRBD1,TGTGCCAGCAGTAGACAGGGTCCTTCTCAGCCCCAGCATTTT,CASSRQGPSQPQHF
17,TRBV4-1,NA,TRBJ1-1,NA,TGCGCCAGCAGCCAGGGCAGGGCCAGGTCTTTGAACACTGAAGCTTTCTTT,CASSQGRARSLNTEAFF
16,TRBV3-1/TRBV3-2,NA,TRBJ2-1,NA,TGTGCCAGCAGCCAAGATAGGGGACTGGGGTACAATGAGCAGTTCTTC,CASSQDRGLGYNEQFF
20,TRBV4-2,NA,TRBJ2-1,TRBD2,TGTGCCAGCAGCCCTCGAAGAGGACAGGTCGGGACTAGCGGAGCCATTGAGCAGTTCTTC,CASSPRRGQVGTSGAIEQFF
16,TRBV19,NA,TRBJ1-5,TRBD1,TGTGCCAGTAGTTACCCCGACAGGGGAGGTTTTTCGCCCCAGCATTTT,CASSYPDRGGFSPQHF
15,TRBV28,NA,TRBJ1-5,TRBD1,TGTGCCAGCAGCCCGGGACAGACGAACAATCAGCCCCAGCATTTT,CASSPGQTNNQPQHF
13,TRBV3-1/TRBV3-2,NA,TRBJ2-1,NA,TGTGCCAGCAGCCAAGGGAGGGCGGATGAGCAGTTCTTC,CASSQGRADEQFF
13,TRBV27,NA,TRBJ1-1,TRBD1,TGTGCCAGCACCGGGGACAGGTCAGCTGAAGCTTTCTTT,CASTGDRSAEAFF
16,TRBV1,NA,TRBJ2-3,NA,TGCACCAGCAGCCAAGATCGACGGAAGCGGAAAGATACGCAGTATTTT,CTSSQDRRKRKDTQYF
18,TRBV6-2/TRBV6-3,NA,TRBJ2-1,NA,TGTGCCAGCAGTTACGAAACGGGTGCAGGGGCCGGCTACAATGAGCAGTTCTTC,CASSYETGAGAGYNEQFF
14,TRBV10-3,NA,TRBJ1-1,TRBD1,TGTGCCATCAGCAAGGGACAGGGGAACACTGAAGCTTTCTTT,CAISKGQGNTEAFF
17,TRBV21-1,NA,TRBJ2-7,NA,TGTGCCAGCAGCAAAGTCACGGGGGTCTCAAGCTCCTACGAGCAGTACTTC,CASSKVTGVSSSYEQYF
14,TRBV29-1,NA,TRBJ1-1,TRBD1,TGCAGCGTAAGACAGGGTTCAACGAACACTGAAGCTTTCTTT,CSVRQGSTNTEAFF
13,TRBV25-1,NA,TRBJ1-3,TRBD1,TGTGCCAGTATCGGGACAGCAGGAAACACCATATATTTT,CASIGTAGNTIYF
15,TRBV14,NA,TRBJ2-7,NA,TGTGCCAGCAGCCAACACTTTAGGGACAATTACGAGCAGTACTTC,CASSQHFRDNYEQYF
15,TRBV19,NA,TRBJ1-5,TRBD1,TGTGCCAGTATCCGAACAGGGGTCGGAAATCAGCCCCAGCATTTT,CASIRTGVGNQPQHF
13,TRBV6-5,NA,TRBJ2-3,NA,TGTGCCAGCATCACTGAAGTCACAGATACGCAGTATTTT,CASITEVTDTQYF
16,TRBV19,NA,TRBJ1-5,TRBD1,TGTGCCAGTAGTTCTCGGACAGGGGCACGCAATCAGCCCCAGCATTTT,CASSSRTGARNQPQHF
14,TRBV18,NA,TRBJ1-3,NA,TGTGCCAGCTCACCCGGACTCTCTGGAAACACCATATATTTT,CASSPGLSGNTIYF
14,TRBV6-5,NA,TRBJ1-1,NA,TGTGCCAGCAGTTATCGGAGGGGTCGTGCTGAAGCTTTCTTT,CASSYRRGRAEAFF
16,TRBV4-3,NA,TRBJ1-4,TRBD1,TGCGCCAGCAGCCAATACAGGGGGCGCGGCGGTGAAAAACTGTTTTTT,CASSQYRGRGGEKLFF
13,TRBV5-1,few,TRBJ2-5,NA,TGCGCCAGCAGCTTGTTCGGAGAGGAGACCCAGTACTTC,CASSLFGEETQYF
14,TRBV7-9,NA,TRBJ2-7,TRBD2,TGTGCCAGCACCAGCGGACTAGCGGGTTACGAGCAGTACTTC,CASTSGLAGYEQYF
14,TRBV5-1,NA,TRBJ1-3,TRBD1,TGCGCCAGCAGCTTAAGGACAGGGAAGGGCACCATATATTTT,CASSLRTGKGTIYF
12,TRBV12-3/TRBV12-4,NA,TRBJ2-7,NA,TGTGCCAGCAGTTTAGGAGGGATCGAGCAGTACTTC,CASSLGGIEQYF
16,TRBV5-1,NA,TRBJ2-2,NA,TGCGCCAGCAGCCCGACTTGGACGACAGGCACCGGGGAGCTGTTTTTT,CASSPTWTTGTGELFF